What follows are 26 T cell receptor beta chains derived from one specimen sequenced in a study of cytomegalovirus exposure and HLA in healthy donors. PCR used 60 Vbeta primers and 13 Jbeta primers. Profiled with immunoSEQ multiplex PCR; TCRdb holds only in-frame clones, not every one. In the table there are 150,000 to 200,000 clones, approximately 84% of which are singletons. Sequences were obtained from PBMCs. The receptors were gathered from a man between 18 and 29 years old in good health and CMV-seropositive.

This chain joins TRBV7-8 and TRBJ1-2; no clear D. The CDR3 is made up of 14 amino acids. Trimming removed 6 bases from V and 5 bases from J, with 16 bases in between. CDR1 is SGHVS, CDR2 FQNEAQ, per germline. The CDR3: CASSSSPAVYGYTF. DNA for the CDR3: TGTGCCAGCAGTTCGAGCCCCGCGGTATATGGCTACACCTTC.

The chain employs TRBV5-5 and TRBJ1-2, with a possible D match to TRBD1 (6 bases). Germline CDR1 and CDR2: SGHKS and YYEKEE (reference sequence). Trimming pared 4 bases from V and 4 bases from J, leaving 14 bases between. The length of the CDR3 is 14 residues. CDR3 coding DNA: TGTGCCAGCAGCCAGGGGATTGTGGGCTATGGCTACACCTTC. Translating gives CASSQGIVGYGYTF.

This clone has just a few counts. The CDR3 spells CASSYSRGIGTEAFF. DNA for the CDR3: TGTGCCAGCAGTTACTCGCGGGGGATAGGGACTGAAGCTTTCTTT. The chain employs TRBV6-5 and TRBJ1-1; D is perhaps TRBD1 (5 bases). Trimming left V 0 bases short and J 5 bases short, with 13 bases between. CDR3 length: 15 residues. Germline CDR1 reads MNHEY; CDR2 reads SVGAGI.

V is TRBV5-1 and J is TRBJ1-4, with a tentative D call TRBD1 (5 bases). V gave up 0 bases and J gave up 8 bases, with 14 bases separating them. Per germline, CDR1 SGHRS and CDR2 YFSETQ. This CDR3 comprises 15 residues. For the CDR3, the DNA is TGCGCCAGCAGCTTGGCCGGGGGTCTGAGGGAAAAACTGTTTTTT. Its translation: CASSLAGGLREKLFF.

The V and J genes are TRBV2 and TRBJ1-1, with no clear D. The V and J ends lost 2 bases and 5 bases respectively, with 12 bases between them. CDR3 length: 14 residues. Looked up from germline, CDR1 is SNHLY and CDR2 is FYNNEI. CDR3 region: CASSESGVGTEAFF. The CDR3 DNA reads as TGTGCCAGCAGTGAATCCGGGGTGGGGACTGAAGCTTTCTTT.

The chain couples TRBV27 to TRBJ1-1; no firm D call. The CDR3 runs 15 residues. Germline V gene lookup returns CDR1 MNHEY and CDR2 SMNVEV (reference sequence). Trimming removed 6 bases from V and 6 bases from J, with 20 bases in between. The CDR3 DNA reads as TGTGCCAGCAGCGAAACCCCTCGAGGGCTCCCTGAAGCTTTCTTT. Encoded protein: CASSETPRGLPEAFF.

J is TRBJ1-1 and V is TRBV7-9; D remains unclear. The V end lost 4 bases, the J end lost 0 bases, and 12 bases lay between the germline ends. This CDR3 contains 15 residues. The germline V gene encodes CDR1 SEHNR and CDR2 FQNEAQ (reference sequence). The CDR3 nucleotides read TGTGCCAGCAGCTCTTGGGCCACCCTGAACACTGAAGCTTTCTTT. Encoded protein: CASSSWATLNTEAFF.

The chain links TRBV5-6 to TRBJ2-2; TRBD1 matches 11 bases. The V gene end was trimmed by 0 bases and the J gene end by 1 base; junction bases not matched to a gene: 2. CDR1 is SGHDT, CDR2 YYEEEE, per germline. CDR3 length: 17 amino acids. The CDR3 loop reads CASSLGTGGWNTGELFF. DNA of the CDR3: TGTGCCAGCAGCTTGGGGACAGGGGGCTGGAACACCGGGGAGCTGTTTTTT.

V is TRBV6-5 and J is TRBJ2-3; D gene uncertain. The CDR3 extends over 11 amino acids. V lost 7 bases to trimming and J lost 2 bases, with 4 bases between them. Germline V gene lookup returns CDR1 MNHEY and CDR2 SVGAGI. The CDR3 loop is CASTNTDTQYF. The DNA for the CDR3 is TGTGCCAGCACCAACACAGATACGCAGTATTTT.

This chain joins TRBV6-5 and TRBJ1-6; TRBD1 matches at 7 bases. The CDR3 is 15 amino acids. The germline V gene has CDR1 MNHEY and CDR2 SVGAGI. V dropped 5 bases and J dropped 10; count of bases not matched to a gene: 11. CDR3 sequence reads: CASSIQGPWGSPLHF. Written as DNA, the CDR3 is TGTGCCAGCAGTATACAGGGGCCCTGGGGGTCACCCCTCCACTTT.

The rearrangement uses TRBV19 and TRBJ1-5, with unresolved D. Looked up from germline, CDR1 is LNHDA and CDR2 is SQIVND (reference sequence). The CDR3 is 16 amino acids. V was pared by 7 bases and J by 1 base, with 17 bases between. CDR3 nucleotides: TGTGCCAGTACCATGAGGGCGGGGAAAAGCAATCAGCCCCAGCATTTT. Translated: CASTMRAGKSNQPQHF.

The CDR3 here is CASSLETALVYGYTF. The CDR3 region has the DNA TGTGCCAGCAGCTTGGAGACAGCGCTTGTCTATGGCTACACCTTC. This chain joins TRBV7-9 and TRBJ1-2; perhaps TRBD1 as D (5 bases). Per germline, CDR1 SEHNR and CDR2 FQNEAQ (reference sequence). This CDR3 is 15 amino acids long. Trimming pared 3 bases from V and 4 bases from J, leaving 15 bases between.

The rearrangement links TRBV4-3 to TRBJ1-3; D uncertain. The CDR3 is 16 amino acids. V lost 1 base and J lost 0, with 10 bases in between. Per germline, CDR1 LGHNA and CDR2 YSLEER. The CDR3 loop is CASSQGSGFSGNTIYF. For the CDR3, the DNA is TGCGCCAGCAGCCAAGGGAGCGGTTTCTCTGGAAACACCATATATTTT.

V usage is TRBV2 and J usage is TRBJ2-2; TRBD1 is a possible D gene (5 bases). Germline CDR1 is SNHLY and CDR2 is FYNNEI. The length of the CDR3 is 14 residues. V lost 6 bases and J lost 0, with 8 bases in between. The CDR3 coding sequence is TGTGCCAGCAGGGGCAGGGCGAACACCGGGGAGCTGTTTTTT. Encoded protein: CASRGRANTGELFF.

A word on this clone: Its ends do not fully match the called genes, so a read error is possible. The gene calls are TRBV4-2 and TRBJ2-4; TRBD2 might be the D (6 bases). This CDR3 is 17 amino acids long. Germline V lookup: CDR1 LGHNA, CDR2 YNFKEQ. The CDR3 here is CASSQNPSERVKNSQYF. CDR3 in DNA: TGTGCCAGCAGCCAAAACCCTAGCGAAAGGGTCAAAAACAGTCAGTACTTC.

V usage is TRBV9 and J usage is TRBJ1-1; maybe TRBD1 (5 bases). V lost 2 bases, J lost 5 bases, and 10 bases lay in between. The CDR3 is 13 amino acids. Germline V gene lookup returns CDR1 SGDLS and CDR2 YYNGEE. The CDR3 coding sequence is TGTGCCAGCAGCGTTTCAGGGTGGACTGAAGCTTTCTTT. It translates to CASSVSGWTEAFF.

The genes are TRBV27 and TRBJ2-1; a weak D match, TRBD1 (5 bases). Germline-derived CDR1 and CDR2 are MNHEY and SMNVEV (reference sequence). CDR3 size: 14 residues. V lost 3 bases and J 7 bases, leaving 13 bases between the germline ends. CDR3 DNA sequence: TGTGCCAGCAGTTTCCAAGGTCAGGGAAATGAGCAGTTCTTC. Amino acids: CASSFQGQGNEQFF.

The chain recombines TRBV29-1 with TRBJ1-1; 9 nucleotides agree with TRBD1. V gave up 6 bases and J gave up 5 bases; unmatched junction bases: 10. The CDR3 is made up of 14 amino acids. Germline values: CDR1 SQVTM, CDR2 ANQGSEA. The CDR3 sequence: CSVQPDRGRTEAFF. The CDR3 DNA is TGCAGCGTACAACCGGACAGGGGACGTACTGAAGCTTTCTTT.

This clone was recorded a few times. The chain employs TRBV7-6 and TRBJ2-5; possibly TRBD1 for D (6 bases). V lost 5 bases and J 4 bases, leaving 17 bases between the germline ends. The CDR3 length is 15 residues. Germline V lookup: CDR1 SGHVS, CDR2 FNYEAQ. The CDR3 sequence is CASSAYREGGETQYF. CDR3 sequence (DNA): TGTGCCAGCAGCGCCTACAGGGAAGGTGGAGAGACCCAGTACTTC.

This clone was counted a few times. In DNA form, the CDR3 reads TGTGCCAGCAGCCCCCGGGGAAACTACGAGCAGTACTTC. Translating gives CASSPRGNYEQYF. The V gene is TRBV5-4, the J gene TRBJ2-7; D perhaps matches TRBD2 (5 bases). CDR3 length equals 13 residues. Trimming stripped 4 bases from V and 3 bases from J, with 11 bases between. Germline V gene lookup returns CDR1 SGHNT and CDR2 YYREEE (reference sequence).

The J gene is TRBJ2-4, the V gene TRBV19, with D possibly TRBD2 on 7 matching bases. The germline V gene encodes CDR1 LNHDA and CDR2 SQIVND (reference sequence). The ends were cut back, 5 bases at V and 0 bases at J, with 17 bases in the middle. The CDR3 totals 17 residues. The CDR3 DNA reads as TGTGCCAGTAGTGCGGGAGTGACAGGTTTAGCCAAAAACATTCAGTACTTC. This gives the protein CASSAGVTGLAKNIQYF. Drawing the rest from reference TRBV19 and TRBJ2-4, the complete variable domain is DGGITQSPKYLFRKEGQNVTLSCEQNLNHDAMYWYRQDPGQGLRLIYYSQIVNDFQKGDIAEGYSVSREKKESFPLTVTSAQKNPTAFYLCASSAGVTGLAKNIQYFGAGTRLSVL.

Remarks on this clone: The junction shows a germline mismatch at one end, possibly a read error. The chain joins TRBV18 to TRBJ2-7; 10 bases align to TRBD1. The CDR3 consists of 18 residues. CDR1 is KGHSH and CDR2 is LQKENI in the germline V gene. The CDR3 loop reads CASSPPGTGEGRAYEQYF. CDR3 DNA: TGTGCCAGCTCCCCACCCGGGACAGGGGAGGGCCGGGCTTACGAGCAGTACTTC.

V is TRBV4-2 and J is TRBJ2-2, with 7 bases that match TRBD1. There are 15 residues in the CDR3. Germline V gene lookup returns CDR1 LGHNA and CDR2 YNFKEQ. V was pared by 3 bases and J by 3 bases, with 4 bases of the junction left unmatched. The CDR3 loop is CASSQGDRDTGELFF. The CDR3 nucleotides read TGTGCCAGCAGCCAGGGGGACAGAGACACCGGGGAGCTGTTTTTT.

This CDR3 reads CASRSLGVTEAFF. The DNA of the CDR3 is TGTGCCAGCAGATCCCTCGGGGTCACTGAAGCTTTCTTT. V usage is TRBV19 and J usage is TRBJ1-1; D unclear. The CDR3 is 13 residues long. Trimming left V 9 bases short and J 4 bases short, with 15 bases between. Looked up from germline, CDR1 is LNHDA and CDR2 is SQIVND (reference sequence).

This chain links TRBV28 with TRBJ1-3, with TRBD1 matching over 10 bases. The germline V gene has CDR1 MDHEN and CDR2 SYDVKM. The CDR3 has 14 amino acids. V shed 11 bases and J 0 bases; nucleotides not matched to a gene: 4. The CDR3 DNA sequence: TGTGCCGGAAGGACAGGGGGCTCTGGAAACACCATATATTTT. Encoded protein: CAGRTGGSGNTIYF. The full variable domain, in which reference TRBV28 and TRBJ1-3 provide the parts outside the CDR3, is DVKVTQSSRYLVKRTGEKVFLECVQDMDHENMFWYRQDPGLGLRLIYFSYDVKMKEKGDIPEGYSVSREKKERFSLILESASTNQTSMYLCAGRTGGSGNTIYFGEGSWLTVV.

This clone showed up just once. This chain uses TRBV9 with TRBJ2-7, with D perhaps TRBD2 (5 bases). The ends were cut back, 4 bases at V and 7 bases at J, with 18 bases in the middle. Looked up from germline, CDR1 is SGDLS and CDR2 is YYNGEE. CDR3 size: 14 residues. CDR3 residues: CASSSREISSEQYF. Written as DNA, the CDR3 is TGTGCCAGCAGCTCCCGGGAAATCTCTAGTGAGCAGTACTTC.